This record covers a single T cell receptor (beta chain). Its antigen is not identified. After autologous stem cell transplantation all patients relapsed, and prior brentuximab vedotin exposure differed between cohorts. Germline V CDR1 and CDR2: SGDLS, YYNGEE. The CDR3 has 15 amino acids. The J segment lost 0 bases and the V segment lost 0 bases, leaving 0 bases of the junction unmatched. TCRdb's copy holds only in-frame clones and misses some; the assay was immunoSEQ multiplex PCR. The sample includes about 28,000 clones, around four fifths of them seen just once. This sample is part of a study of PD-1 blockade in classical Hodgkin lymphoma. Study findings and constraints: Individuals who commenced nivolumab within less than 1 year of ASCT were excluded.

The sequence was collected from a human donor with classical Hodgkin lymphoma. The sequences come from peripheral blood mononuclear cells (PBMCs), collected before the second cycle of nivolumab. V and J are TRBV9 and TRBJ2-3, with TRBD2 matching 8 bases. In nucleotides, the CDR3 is TGTGCCAGCAGCGTAGTAGCGGGGAGCACAGATACGCAGTATTTT. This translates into CASSVVAGSTDTQYF.